This passage covers 13 T cell receptor beta chains from one sample sequenced in a study of cytomegalovirus exposure and HLA in healthy donors. Primers: 60 Vbeta forward and 13 Jbeta reverse. Clones were read by immunoSEQ multiplex PCR, and TCRdb kept only the in-frame ones, dropping some. The top ten clones hold 1.4% of a sample with roughly 150,000 clones, approximately 78% of them seen once. Sequences were obtained from PBMCs. Receptor source: a male donor in good health and CMV-seronegative.

Comments on this clone: The sample contains more than one DNA sequence encoding this CDR3. V is TRBV28 and J is TRBJ1-2; 9 bases map to TRBD1. The CDR3 totals 13 residues. Germline V gene data show CDR1 as MDHEN and CDR2 as SYDVKM. J was trimmed by 4 bases and V by 6 bases; bases with no gene match: 3. CDR3 nucleotides: TGTGCCAGCAGCTCGGGACAGGGCTATGGCTACACCTTC. Amino acids: CASSSGQGYGYTF.

The J gene is TRBJ2-7, the V gene TRBV7-9, with D perhaps TRBD1 (6 bases). V dropped 1 base and J dropped 1 base, with 8 bases sitting between them. Germline CDR1 reads SEHNR; CDR2 reads FQNEAQ (reference sequence). There are 14 residues in the CDR3. The CDR3 region has the DNA TGTGCCAGCAGCTTAGAGGGGGAGTCCTACGAGCAGTACTTC. Translation gives CASSLEGESYEQYF.

The rearrangement uses TRBV27 and TRBJ2-1; 8 nucleotides agree with TRBD2. Germline trimming cut 3 bases from V and 5 bases from J; bases unmatched to any gene: 6. CDR1 and CDR2 (germline): MNHEY, SMNVEV (reference sequence). The CDR3 is made up of 15 amino acids. The CDR3 DNA reads as TGTGCCAGCAGTTTTGGACTAGCAGCGAACAATGAGCAGTTCTTC. This codes for CASSFGLAANNEQFF.

V and J are TRBV28 and TRBJ1-5; possible D gene TRBD1, 5 bases. There are 16 residues in the CDR3. The germline V and J ends were trimmed by 6 bases and 1 base, with 16 bases remaining between them. CDR1 and CDR2 (germline): MDHEN, SYDVKM. CDR3 region: CASRLGTPGSNQPQHF. The DNA for the CDR3 is TGTGCCAGCAGGTTGGGGACTCCCGGGAGCAATCAGCCCCAGCATTTT.

This chain links TRBV9 with TRBJ2-7; 12 bases fit TRBD2. Losses at the gene ends were 3 bases for V and 3 bases for J; bases not matched to a gene: 4. The germline V gene has CDR1 SGDLS and CDR2 YYNGEE. CDR3 length: 15 amino acids. DNA for the CDR3: TGTGCCAGCAGCGCCGGACTAGCGGGGAGCTACGAGCAGTACTTC. Amino acids: CASSAGLAGSYEQYF.

The chain is built from TRBV6-5 and TRBJ1-2, with 8 bases fitting TRBD1. The CDR3 totals 16 residues. With 0 bases clipped from V and 4 bases from J, the junction kept 7 bases outside the gene matches. Germline assignment: CDR1 MNHEY and CDR2 SVGAGI. The CDR3 DNA follows: TGTGCCAGCAGTTACTCCGCAGGGGGCGTAAGCTATGGCTACACCTTC. Translating gives CASSYSAGGVSYGYTF.

The V call is TRBV5-3, the J call TRBJ1-2; D perhaps matches TRBD1 (5 bases). TRBV5-3 is placed among ORFs of uncertain function. Trimming took off 4 bases at V and 6 bases at J, with 16 bases between the two ends. The CDR3 covers 14 residues. CDR3: CARSDEWGEHGYTF. The CDR3 DNA is TGTGCCAGAAGCGACGAGTGGGGGGAGCATGGCTACACCTTC.

The chain joins TRBV9 to TRBJ1-4, with a tentative D call TRBD1 (5 bases). V lost 0 bases to trimming and J lost 8 bases, with 14 bases between them. CDR3 length: 15 amino acids. CDR1 and CDR2 (germline): SGDLS, YYNGEE. The CDR3 protein is CASSVEGRREEKLFF. The CDR3, as DNA: TGTGCCAGCAGCGTAGAGGGACGGAGGGAGGAAAAACTGTTTTTT. The full variable domain, with the rest looked up from reference TRBV9 and TRBJ1-4, is DSGVTQTPKHLITATGQRVTLRCSPRSGDLSVYWYQQSLDQGLQFLIQYYNGEERAKGNILERFSAQQFPDLHSELNLSSLELGDSALYFCASSVEGRREEKLFFGSGTQLSVL.

Comments on this clone: The same CDR3 can be traced to other DNA sequences in this sample. V gene TRBV11-2 combines with J gene TRBJ1-1, with a possible D match to TRBD1 (5 bases). This CDR3 has 12 residues. Germline-derived CDR1 and CDR2 are SGHAT and FQNNGV. The V and J ends lost 3 bases and 4 bases respectively, with 6 bases between them. The DNA of the CDR3 is TGTGCCAGCAGCTTCGGGGGCACTGAAGCTTTCTTT. Amino acids: CASSFGGTEAFF.

The count of this clone is one. CDR3: CAIRTNPDFYEQYF. The CDR3 bases are TGTGCCATCAGAACAAATCCTGATTTCTACGAGCAGTACTTC. V gene TRBV10-3 combines with J gene TRBJ2-7; D not resolved. Per germline, CDR1 ENHRY and CDR2 SYGVKD. There are 14 residues in the CDR3. The V end lost 6 bases, the J end lost 3 bases, and 15 bases lay between the germline ends.

This rearrangement joins TRBV6-6 to TRBJ1-5; TRBD1 might be the D (6 bases). Germline CDR1 reads MNHNY; CDR2 reads SVGAGI (reference sequence). V lost 5 bases to trimming and J lost 4 bases, with 9 bases between them. The CDR3 totals 13 residues. The CDR3 here is CASSTDRNQPQHF. CDR3 coding DNA: TGTGCCAGCAGTACCGACAGGAATCAGCCCCAGCATTTT.

V and J are TRBV10-3 and TRBJ2-5; 7 nucleotides align to TRBD1. V was clipped by 4 bases and J by 5 bases; unmatched bases: 10. The germline CDR1 and CDR2 sequences are ENHRY and SYGVKD. This CDR3 comprises 15 residues. The CDR3 reads CAISATEGAEETQYF. In nucleotides, the CDR3 is TGTGCCATCAGTGCCACAGAGGGGGCAGAGGAGACCCAGTACTTC.

The J gene is TRBJ1-2, the V gene TRBV5-1; weak D call: TRBD1 (6 bases). CDR3 length: 18 residues. Germline V lookup: CDR1 SGHRS, CDR2 YFSETQ. V gave up 1 base and J gave up 2 bases, with 21 bases separating them. The CDR3 spells CASSLPPRDTNSNYGYTF. CDR3 DNA: TGCGCCAGCAGCTTGCCCCCCCGGGACACAAATTCGAACTATGGCTACACCTTC.